This T cell receptor beta chain was captured by sequencing in a study of OX40 agonist ivuxolimab in advanced cancers. Study-wide context: Ivuxolimab, which targeted the costimulatory receptor OX40 (CD134), was an agonistic, fully human IgG2 monoclonal antibody. Peripheral TCRbeta sequencing was intended to test whether TCR sequence diversity was altered and clonal T-cell expansion was caused by ivuxolimab. Prior anti-PD-1, anti-PD-L1 or anti-CTLA-4 therapy was permitted, and 40% of dose-escalation patients had received checkpoint inhibitors. The paper describes the monotherapy dose-escalation part (N of about 54 patients) of the phase I trial of ivuxolimab. Intravenous ivuxolimab was administered to patients every 2 weeks at six dose levels: 0.01, 0.1, 0.3, 1.5, 3 and 10 mg/kg. Of the 50 to 55 patients in dose escalation, about 19 had hepatocellular carcinoma, about 15 had melanoma, 9 had renal cell carcinoma and 9 had head and neck cancer. A male proportion of 82.7% and a mean age of approximately 62 years, ranging from 23 to 79, were recorded for the dose-escalation cohort. Partial responses were achieved by three dose-escalation patients, of whom one had hepatocellular carcinoma and two had cutaneous melanoma. Results the study describes overall, beyond this receptor: Low levels of normalized T-cell clonal expansion were also seen in some patients who did not respond. The antigen specificity of the peripheral T cells that underwent clonal expansion was not determined. After ivuxolimab, CD8+ T cells had more expanded clones than CD4+ T cells on average. Clonal expansion of both CD4+ and CD8+ blood T cells was observed from baseline to week 6 at doses 0.1 to 3.0 mg/kg. Partial responders in the 0.1-3.0 mg/kg groups had among the lowest normalized peripheral clonal expansion, especially among CD8+ T cells.

The germline V gene gives CDR1 as MNHNS and CDR2 as SASEGT. Trimming accounts for 4 bases at V and 5 bases at J, while the number of junction bases matched to no gene is 7. The CDR3 runs 14 amino acids, cysteine and phenylalanine included. Only the CDR3 DNA is retained, 42 bases long and in frame from the first base. In the case of this clone: Its antigen remains unidentified. Base qualities are not at hand, and no much larger clone is one base apart.

Patients with autoimmune disease history or receiving systemic immunosuppression were excluded from the trial. Peripheral blood for TCR sequencing was collected from all dose cohorts at baseline, on cycle 4 day 1, and on cycle 7 day 1. Samples were obtained from an open-label, multicenter, first-in-human phase I dose-escalation trial of ivuxolimab. Adults with locally advanced or metastatic melanoma, renal cell carcinoma, hepatocellular carcinoma or head and neck squamous cell carcinoma were enrolled in the trial. Before TCR sequencing, CD4+ T cells and CD8+ T cells were sorted from peripheral blood as separate populations. Genomic DNA was isolated from the sorted cells so that the TCRbeta CDR3 region could be sequenced. TCRbeta CDR3 regions were sequenced using the immunoSEQ Assay. In its TCRdb copy, this immuneACCESS table keeps in-frame sequences only and misses some clones. Where compared with another copy, unresolved V genes explain less than half of these, and the others have no known cause. The sample table contains about 79,000 clones; only one count was recorded for about 90% of them. Clones ranked in the top ten supply 4.1% of the sample.

The receptor chain draws on TRBV6-1 and TRBJ1-2, with 7 central nucleotides matching TRBD1. The TCR was taken from an adult with an advanced solid tumor such as melanoma, head and neck, liver or kidney cancer. Specimen: CD4+ or CD8+ T cells sorted from blood, collected in a trial of the OX40 agonist ivuxolimab. Here the CDR3 is given as CASSVESGGYGYTF. DNA sequence: TGTGCCAGCAGTGTTGAGTCAGGGGGGTATGGCTACACCTTC.